This TCR beta chain comes out of a study of OX40 agonist ivuxolimab in advanced cancers. Study context: Ivuxolimab doses were 0.01, 0.1, 0.3, 1.5, 3 or 10 mg/kg every 2 weeks.

Concerning this clone: Its matching antigen is unknown.

The study's findings and limits: There were, on average, more expanded clones in CD8+ T cells than in CD4+. There was clonal expansion of CD4+ and CD8+ blood T cells by week 6 at 0.1 to 3.0 mg/kg.

Libraries were prepared by immunoSEQ multiplex PCR; TCRdb keeps only in-frame clonotypes and omits some of them. The table lists roughly 120,000 clones, about 90% of them singletons. Losses at the gene ends were 0 bases for V and 4 bases for J; bases not matched to a gene: 7. CDR3 length equals 17 residues. CDR1 is LNHNV, CDR2 YYDKDF, per germline (reference sequence). The sequences come from CD4+ or CD8+ T cells sorted from blood, collected in a trial of the OX40 agonist ivuxolimab. The sequence derives from an adult with an advanced solid tumor such as melanoma, head and neck, liver or kidney cancer. The chain links TRBV15 to TRBJ1-3; 9 bases map to TRBD1. CDR3 sequence: CATSRDYDRGSGNTIYF. The CDR3, as DNA: TGTGCCACCAGCAGAGATTACGACAGGGGGTCCGGAAACACCATATATTTT. Together with reference TRBV15 and TRBJ1-3, the CDR3 gives the full variable domain: DAMVIQNPRYQVTQFGKPVTLSCSQTLNHNVMYWYQQKSSQAPKLLFHYYDKDFNNEADTPDNFQSRRPNTSFCFLDIRSPGLGDTAMYLCATSRDYDRGSGNTIYFGEGSWLTVV.